The rows below give T cell receptor beta chains drawn from one sample of a study of Ad26.COV2.S vaccination and SARS-CoV-2 variants. Method: immunoSEQ multiplex PCR; TCRdb's copy keeps in-frame clones and lacks some. The sample has 350,000 to 500,000 clones; approximately 89% are singletons. The material was peripheral blood, obtained in a trial of Ad26.COV2.S vaccine versus placebo. Source of these receptors: a person between 18 and 65 years old who received the Ad26.COV2.S COVID-19 vaccine or a placebo. Each CDR3 is given with its conserved first and last residue. The order of the fields is V gene, J gene, CDR3 protein.

TRBV28	TRBJ2-1	CASSLPLAGSSYNEQFF
TRBV3-1/TRBV3-2	TRBJ2-2	CASSQVGGDGELFF
TRBV3-1/TRBV3-2	TRBJ2-7	CASSQGVGAYEQYF
TRBV5-6	TRBJ2-5	CASSSLSGRSRETQYF
TRBV7-2	TRBJ1-6	CASSQISPYNSPLHF
TRBV2	TRBJ1-2	CASSGDSNYGYTF
TRBV4-2	TRBJ2-1	CASSQSSGLGNEQFF
TRBV7-9	TRBJ2-7	CASSPRQGRVEQYF
TRBV2	TRBJ1-1	CASSVDQGTEAFF
TRBV29-1	TRBJ2-3	CSVGTADGTDTQYF
TRBV6-2/TRBV6-3	TRBJ1-4	CASSYGLAGGEKLFF
TRBV4-2	TRBJ1-3	CASSPRDVEFGNTIYF
TRBV11-3	TRBJ2-1	CASSSSSGRAYNEQFF
TRBV14	TRBJ2-7	CASSQVPSRAYEQYF
TRBV5-3	TRBJ2-7	CARSLGSLSF
TRBV7-2	TRBJ1-5	CASSLVLDQPQHF
TRBV27	TRBJ2-5	CASSFPPVGQTQETQYF
TRBV6-6	TRBJ1-6	CASSSLGLLNSPLHF
TRBV28	TRBJ2-1	CASSGLAGGPHEQFF
TRBV24-1	TRBJ2-7	CATIIWPNPSYEQYF
TRBV2	TRBJ2-5	CASTPGALYQETQYF
TRBV6-5	TRBJ2-1	CASSLAGGPNEQFF
TRBV10-1	TRBJ2-1	CASSEAVTSGRTGHNEQFF
TRBV4-2	TRBJ1-1	CASSQGEEPNTEAFF
TRBV12-3/TRBV12-4	TRBJ2-7	CASSWTVEQYF
TRBV27	TRBJ2-1	CASSLSRRTPYNEQFF
TRBV5-1	TRBJ2-1	CASSSSTSGSLYEQFF
TRBV5-1	TRBJ1-4	CASSSPGASNEKLFF
TRBV3-1/TRBV3-2	TRBJ2-7	CASSLETGGSYEQYF
TRBV3-1/TRBV3-2	TRBJ1-2	CASSPGGYGYTF
TRBV14	TRBJ2-1	CASSNKVVDPLLAYNEQFF
TRBV7-3	TRBJ2-1	CASSSRQGLEQFF
TRBV7-2	TRBJ1-6	CASSLEGSYNSPLHF
TRBV18	TRBJ1-5	CASSPLGDTNQPQHF
TRBV7-3	TRBJ1-1	CASSPRGQGLAFF
TRBV5-6	TRBJ2-1	CASSLRTLGSGNEQFF
TRBV4-3	TRBJ2-1	CASSQDNEQFF